This record looks at one T cell receptor beta chain sequence and its context. Its specificity is not known. These data belong to a study of somatic mutations in cytotoxic T cells in rheumatoid arthritis. Study findings and constraints: CD8+ clonality increased with age in rheumatoid arthritis patients but not in healthy controls.

CDR1 and CDR2 from the germline V gene are MNHNS and SASEGT. The J segment lost 1 base and the V segment lost 3 bases, leaving 4 bases of the junction unmatched. The CDR3 has 15 residues. The repertoire was sequenced with immunoSEQ multiplex PCR; TCRdb's copy has only in-frame clones and lacks some. Here the sample spans 14,000 or so clones, roughly 77% being singletons. This TCR derives from an adult with rheumatoid arthritis. The J gene is TRBJ2-3, the V gene TRBV6-1; 7 bases are shared with TRBD1. The specimen sequenced was CD8+ T cells sorted from blood. CDR3 sequence: CASSDSQGGTDTQYF. The CDR3 DNA sequence: TGTGCCAGCAGTGATTCGCAGGGGGGCACAGATACGCAGTATTTT.